These 7 T cell receptor beta chains were sequenced from one sample in a study of CD8 T cells in ankylosing spondylitis. General study results and limits: The study identified a TCR beta motif of about eight highly homologous variants that appeared characteristic of ankylosing spondylitis blood.

In TCRdb, the 5' RACE reads were re-called with MiXCR into one record per CDR3 protein. The sample contains 450,000 to 550,000 distinct CDR3 sequences, 5.3% of which appear only once. The antigens of these receptors remain unknown. The sequenced sample consisted of blood, either unsorted or a sorted T cell fraction (not recorded which). The receptors shown here come from a male donor with ankylosing spondylitis.

This clonotype was recorded many times. The V call is TRBV7-6, the J call TRBJ2-1; 10 bases align to TRBD2. Trimming took 1 base from V and 10 from J; bases not matched to a gene: 7. Germline values: CDR1 SGHVS, CDR2 FNYEAQ. The CDR3 loop spans 15 amino acids. The CDR3 sequence is CASSLGMGLAWEQFF. The CDR3 nucleotides read TGTGCCAGCAGCTTAGGTATGGGACTAGCGTGGGAGCAGTTCTTC.

This clonotype was seen many times. The genes are TRBV15 and TRBJ2-5; 7 bases map to TRBD1. Germline V gene lookup returns CDR1 LNHNV and CDR2 YYDKDF (reference sequence). The CDR3 is 14 residues long. V lost 5 bases to trimming and J lost 4 bases; unmatched junction nucleotides: 7. The CDR3 loop is CATSEGRGRETQYF. The CDR3, as DNA: TGTGCCACCAGCGAGGGCAGGGGGAGAGAGACCCAGTACTTC.

This clonotype has ten or more counts. The chain carries TRBV11-2 and TRBJ2-3, with TRBD2 matching over 13 bases. CDR1 SGHAT and CDR2 FQNNGV come from the germline V gene. CDR3 length equals 17 residues. After removal of 3 bases from V and 2 bases from J, the junction contained 5 bases not matched to a gene. CDR3 DNA sequence: TGTGCCAGCAGCTTCACTAGCGGGAGGGCCCCCACAGATACGCAGTATTTT. Its protein product is CASSFTSGRAPTDTQYF.

This clonotype was detected a few times. The chain combines TRBV7-9 with TRBJ2-2; 14 bases agree with TRBD2. Trimming removed 5 bases from V and 5 bases from J; junction bases left unmatched: 4. CDR3 size: 16 residues. Per germline, CDR1 SEHNR and CDR2 FQNEAQ (reference sequence). The CDR3 sequence is CASSLGLAGATGELFF. The CDR3 DNA reads as TGTGCCAGCAGCCTGGGACTAGCGGGAGCTACCGGGGAGCTGTTTTTT.

This clonotype was observed a handful of times. This rearrangement joins TRBV10-3 to TRBJ2-7, with TRBD2 matching 12 bases. The CDR3 spans 14 residues. CDR1 and CDR2 (germline): ENHRY, SYGVKD. Trimming cost V 6 bases and J 6 bases; bases outside gene matches: 6. The CDR3 is CAISKLAGGSEQYF. The CDR3 DNA reads TGTGCCATCAGCAAACTAGCGGGGGGTTCCGAGCAGTACTTC.

This clonotype has ten or more counts. V is TRBV20-1 and J is TRBJ2-7; TRBD1 or TRBD2 may be the D gene (5 bases each). V dropped 0 bases and J dropped 4 bases, with 13 bases sitting between them. Germline CDR1 and CDR2: DFQATT and SNEGSKA (reference sequence). The CDR3 contains 14 residues. The CDR3 DNA is TGCAGTGCTAGAGATTGGGGGAGTAGGTACGAGCAGTACTTC. Translation gives CSARDWGSRYEQYF.

This rearrangement joins TRBV15 to TRBJ2-1; D is undetermined. Looked up from germline, CDR1 is LNHNV and CDR2 is YYDKDF (reference sequence). V lost 3 bases to trimming and J lost 0 bases, with 15 bases between them. This CDR3 spans 17 amino acids. This CDR3 is CATSSPFGRASYNEQFF. CDR3 bases: TGTGCCACCAGCAGCCCGTTTGGCCGGGCCTCCTACAATGAGCAGTTCTTC.